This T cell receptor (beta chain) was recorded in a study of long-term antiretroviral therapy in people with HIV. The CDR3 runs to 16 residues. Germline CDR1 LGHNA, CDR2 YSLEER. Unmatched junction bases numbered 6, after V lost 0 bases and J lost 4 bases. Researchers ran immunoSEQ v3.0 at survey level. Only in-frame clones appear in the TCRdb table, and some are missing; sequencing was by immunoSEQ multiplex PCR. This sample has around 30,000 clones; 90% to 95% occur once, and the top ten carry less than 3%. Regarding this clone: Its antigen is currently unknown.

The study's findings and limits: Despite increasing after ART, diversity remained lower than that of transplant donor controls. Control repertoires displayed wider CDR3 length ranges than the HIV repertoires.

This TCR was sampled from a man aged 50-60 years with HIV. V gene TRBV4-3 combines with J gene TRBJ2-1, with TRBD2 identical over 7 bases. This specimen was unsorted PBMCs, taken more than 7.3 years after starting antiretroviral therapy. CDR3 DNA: TGCGCCAGCAGCCAAGACGCTAGCGGACAATACAATGAGCAGTTCTTC. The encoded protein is CASSQDASGQYNEQFF.